Listed below are T cell receptor beta chains from one sample, sequenced in a study of blood T cell repertoires in COVID-19. Method: immunoSEQ multiplex PCR; TCRdb's copy keeps in-frame clones and lacks some. The repertoire holds a few hundred thousand clones, with more than 70% as singletons. The material sequenced was peripheral blood. The receptors stem from a woman aged 45-65 years who had recovered from COVID-19. Each CDR3 is given with its conserved first and last residue. The D gene is left open where the match is weak. A row's size may be missing; if present it is once, few, many or a size class.

v_call	clone_size	j_call	d_call	cdr3_nt	cdr3_aa
TRBV6-6	NA	TRBJ1-1	NA	TGTGCCAGCAGTTACATCCTGGGGGGAGGCACTGAAGCTTTCTTT	CASSYILGGGTEAFF
TRBV14	NA	TRBJ2-1	TRBD2	TGTGCCAGCAGCCAACTAGCGGGAGGGCTAAATGAGCAGTTCTTC	CASSQLAGGLNEQFF
TRBV20-1	NA	TRBJ1-5	TRBD1	TGCAGTGCTAGTAGGTTCGGGACAGGGGAGTTCTATAGCAATCAGCCCCAGCATTTT	CSASRFGTGEFYSNQPQHF
TRBV7-3	NA	TRBJ2-3	TRBD2	TGTGCCAGCAGCTCTTTGACTAGCGGGAGTGCAGATACGCAGTATTTT	CASSSLTSGSADTQYF
TRBV18	NA	TRBJ2-7	NA	TGTGCCAGCTCACCAACAGGCCTACACTCCTACGAGCAGTACTTC	CASSPTGLHSYEQYF
TRBV7-2	NA	TRBJ2-7	NA	TGTGCCAGCAGGGATCTTCGCCGGGGCTCCTACGAGCAGTACTTC	CASRDLRRGSYEQYF
TRBV25-1	NA	TRBJ2-6	TRBD2	TGTGCCAGCAGCGCGACTAGCGGGAGGATCTCTGGGGCCAACGTCCTGACTTTC	CASSATSGRISGANVLTF
TRBV11-2	NA	TRBJ2-5	NA	TGTGCCAGCAGCTTCACGGAAGAGACCCAGTACTTC	CASSFTEETQYF
TRBV6-5	NA	TRBJ1-1	TRBD1	TGTGCCAGCAAGCCGGGACAGGGTGGTTACACTGAAGCTTTCTTT	CASKPGQGGYTEAFF
TRBV6-2/TRBV6-3	few	TRBJ1-5	NA	TGTGCCAGCAGTTACACGGGTGGTCAGCCCCAGCATTTT	CASSYTGGQPQHF
TRBV7-2	NA	TRBJ2-7	NA	TGTGCCAGCAGCTTAGCGGGGGGGCCGGATGAGCAGTACTTC	CASSLAGGPDEQYF
TRBV10-3	NA	TRBJ2-2	TRBD2	TGTGCCATCAGTGGACTAGCGGGAGCCGGGGAGCTGTTTTTT	CAISGLAGAGELFF
TRBV3-1/TRBV3-2	NA	TRBJ2-5	NA	TGTGCCAGCAGCCAAGGGGCCTATCGGCGAGAGACCCAGTACTTC	CASSQGAYRRETQYF
TRBV7-3	NA	TRBJ2-3	NA	TGTGCCAGCAGCTTTGGGAGGACGGATACGCAGTATTTT	CASSFGRTDTQYF
TRBV6-5	NA	TRBJ1-1	NA	TGTGCCAGCAGTTCCCCCGGGTTGAACACTGAAGCTTTCTTT	CASSSPGLNTEAFF
TRBV3-1/TRBV3-2	NA	TRBJ1-6	NA	TGTGCCAGCAGCCCCCGCGAGCAGGGAGGATCACCCCTCCACTTT	CASSPREQGGSPLHF
TRBV6-5	NA	TRBJ1-4	NA	TGTGCCAGCAGTTTTGCTAACAGGGTAAATAATGAAAAACTGTTTTTT	CASSFANRVNNEKLFF
TRBV10-3	NA	TRBJ1-5	TRBD1	TGTGCCATCGGACAGGGTGAAGAGCCCCAGCATTTT	CAIGQGEEPQHF
TRBV7-6	NA	TRBJ1-2	TRBD1	TGTGCCAGCATCTGGGGACAGCGCTATGGCTACACCTTC	CASIWGQRYGYTF
TRBV6-5	NA	TRBJ2-1	NA	TGTGCCAGCAGTTACTCGATAACAAAAGAGCAGTTCTTC	CASSYSITKEQFF
TRBV29-1	NA	TRBJ1-1	NA	TGCAGCGTTGGCGAGGGTCCGAACACTGAAGCTTTCTTT	CSVGEGPNTEAFF
TRBV30	NA	TRBJ1-5	NA	TGTGCCTGGAGCACCGGGAACCGGCAGCCCCAGCATTTT	CAWSTGNRQPQHF
TRBV7-5	NA	TRBJ2-3	NA	TGTGCCAGATTACCGGGACACCACACAGATACGCAGTATTTT	CARLPGHHTDTQYF